This record covers a single TCR beta chain. Which antigen it targets is not known. No per-base quality is available; no much larger clone lies one base away. This sample is part of a study of blood T cells in healthy people across ages (dated by TCRdb to between 2014 and 2017). Regarding the complete study: In model experiments, template switching captured roughly one uniquely barcoded TCR beta cDNA molecule for every two T cells. Using deep sequencing normalized with unique cDNA molecular identifiers, the study measured how TCR beta repertoire diversity changes with age. The donors were divided into four age groups: young (average around 15 years), middle-aged (roughly 40), aged (approximately 62) and long-lived (roughly 86). To avoid experimental bias, donors of different ages were spread randomly across the sequencing lanes. Two additional independent replicas of 1 million unique cDNA reads from the same blood draw were analyzed for two donors (one aged 18 to 30 and one aged 80 or older). The study at large found these results: The long-lived group showed more naive CD4+ T cells, fewer expanded clones and increased TCR diversity than the aged group, suggesting age selection. Because the CMV infection status of the donors was unknown, age-related changes in expanded clonotypes may potentially have been confounded. Conclusive comparison of naive and antigen-experienced compartments was prevented by the profiling of bulk unsorted PBMCs. As age increased, observed TCR beta diversity per million T cells dropped in a roughly linear way, and a significant reduction was already evident by age around 41. The percentage of naive T cells measured by flow cytometry correlated strongly with observed TCR beta diversity. Total diversity estimates from one million sequenced T cells were considered lower bounds and underestimates.

The receptor library was made with 5' RACE. These reads were obtained on an Illumina HiSeq 2500. A second PCR of about 7 to 12 cycles was run with a J-beta primer mix and a sample-barcoded 5' primer. A unique molecular identifier was introduced onto each TCR beta cDNA molecule by a template-switch 5' adaptor carrying 12 random nucleotides. At least 2.5 million CDR3-containing paired-end reads were obtained from each sample. First-strand cDNA was synthesized from all RNA with the Mint cDNA synthesis kit, primed by a TRBC-specific oligonucleotide. All cDNA was treated with uracil-DNA glycosylase and then went through a first 18-cycle PCR with the universal primers M1SS and BC2_uni_R. In the source study's methods: For normalization, 1 million high-quality reads, each with a distinct molecular identifier, were randomly selected from each sample. Reads sharing molecular identifiers were discarded rather than binned into consensus sequences. MiTCR, run with a Q25 quality threshold and the strictest error-elimination algorithm, handled CDR3 identification, clonotype clustering and error correction. A nonparametric unseen species model with Euler transformation was used to estimate a lower bound on total TCR beta diversity. TCRdb reprocessing: public reads trimmed at Q25 with fastp, clones called with MiXCR, in-frame beta chains kept. Entries that share a CDR3 protein sequence are merged under the most common genes and DNA. These V and J calls derive from TCRdb rather than the authors' analysis. The sample table holds over a million distinct CDR3 sequences, of which approximately 40% were seen once. Together, the top ten hold under 8% of the sample.

Systemically healthy Caucasian individuals from Russia, 39 in total and aged roughly 6 to 100 years, were included as donors. About 10 milliliters of peripheral blood were drawn from each donor into EDTA-treated Vacutainer tubes. Ficoll-Paque density-gradient centrifugation was used to isolate PBMCs, with at least 7 million obtained per sample. Total RNA was extracted from PBMCs with Trizol reagent, with at least 6 micrograms obtained per sample. For every donor, an aliquot of PBMCs went through flow cytometry to measure the percentages of naive CD45RAhigh/CD27high T cells. Sequences MNHEY (CDR1) and SMNVEV (CDR2) are obtained from the germline V gene (reference sequence). Its CDR3 holds 16 amino acids, cysteine through phenylalanine. Only CDR3 DNA remains: 48 bases, in frame from the first base. Compared with germline, V lacks 5 bases and J lacks 1 base; bases without a gene match: 10.

The sample was blood. The clonotype comes from a woman under 30 in good health. This receptor chain uses TRBV27 and TRBJ2-7; 8 middle bases align to TRBD2. The CDR3 region reads CASSPLVAGGSYEQYF. The DNA reads as follows: TGTGCCAGCAGTCCCCTAGTCGCGGGAGGATCCTACGAGCAGTACTTC.